The table lists the clone carrying this T cell receptor (beta chain) with a few counts. Produced via immunoSEQ multiplex PCR; TCRdb's table is partial and in-frame only. The sample consists of some 470,000 clones, 60% to 85% of them appearing once. This specimen belongs to a study of shared clonotypes between healthy human individuals. Deletions cut 6 bases from V and 1 base from J, with 13 bases between. There are 15 residues in the CDR3. The germline CDR1 and CDR2 sequences are LNHDA and SQIVND (reference sequence). The chain is built from TRBV19 and TRBJ1-5; TRBD1 is a possible D gene (5 bases). This clonotype originated in a woman in her thirties or forties in good health. Some clones in this sample may be carry-over from other donors' samples. Sequences were obtained from PBMCs. The CDR3 DNA is TGTGCCAGTAGGATGCCAGGGCCGAGCAATCAGCCCCAGCATTTT. This translates into CASRMPGPSNQPQHF.